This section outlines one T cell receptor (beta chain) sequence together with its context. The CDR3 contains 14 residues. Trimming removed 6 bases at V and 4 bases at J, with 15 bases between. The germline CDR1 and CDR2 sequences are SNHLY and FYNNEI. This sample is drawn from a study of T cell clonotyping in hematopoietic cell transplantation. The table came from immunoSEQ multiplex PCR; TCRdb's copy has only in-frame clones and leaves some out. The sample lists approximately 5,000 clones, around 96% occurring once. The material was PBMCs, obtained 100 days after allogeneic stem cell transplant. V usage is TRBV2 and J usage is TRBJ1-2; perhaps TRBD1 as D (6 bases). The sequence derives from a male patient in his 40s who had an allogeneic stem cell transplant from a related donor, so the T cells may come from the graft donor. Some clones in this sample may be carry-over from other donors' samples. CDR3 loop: CASRDPGDSYGYTF. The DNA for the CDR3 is TGTGCCAGCAGAGACCCAGGGGATTCCTATGGCTACACCTTC.